Below are 23 T cell receptor beta chains sequenced from a single sample in a study of OX40 agonist ivuxolimab in advanced cancers. The repertoire was sequenced with immunoSEQ multiplex PCR; TCRdb's copy has only in-frame clones and lacks some. The table records about 46,000 clones, more than 65% of them present only once. The specimen was CD4+ or CD8+ T cells sorted from blood, collected in a trial of the OX40 agonist ivuxolimab. The receptors were gathered from an adult with an advanced solid tumor such as melanoma, head and neck, liver or kidney cancer.

The CDR3 region is CAISESSNSPLHF. The CDR3 region has the DNA TGTGCCATCAGTGAGTCGTCCAATTCACCCCTCCACTTT. The chain joins TRBV10-3 to TRBJ1-6; unclear D gene. The germline V gene has CDR1 ENHRY and CDR2 SYGVKD. V was trimmed by 0 bases and J by 7 bases, leaving 4 bases between them. The CDR3 loop spans 13 amino acids.

This chain links TRBV11-2 with TRBJ2-7, with TRBD2 matching 13 bases. V was pared by 4 bases and J by 5 bases, with 2 bases of the junction left unmatched. Germline V CDR1 and CDR2: SGHAT, FQNNGV. The CDR3 length is 14 residues. The CDR3 loop is CASSWGLAGNEQYF. CDR3 coding DNA: TGTGCCAGCAGCTGGGGACTAGCGGGAAACGAGCAGTACTTC.

This rearrangement joins TRBV7-8 to TRBJ2-7; 9 bases fit TRBD1. V lost 4 bases to trimming and J lost 3 bases; unmatched junction nucleotides: 7. The CDR3 totals 15 residues. In germline, CDR1 is SGHVS, CDR2 FQNEAQ. The CDR3 DNA sequence: TGTGCCAGCAGCTCCGGACAGGGGCGCAGCTACGAGCAGTACTTC. Protein product: CASSSGQGRSYEQYF.

V and J are TRBV9 and TRBJ2-2; 9 positions match TRBD1. The CDR3 length is 16 residues. The V gene end was trimmed by 4 bases and the J gene end by 7 bases; junction bases not matched to a gene: 11. The V gene's germline CDR1 is SGDLS and CDR2 YYNGEE. CDR3 protein: CASSPHRTGGSGELFF. CDR3 nucleotides: TGTGCCAGCAGCCCCCACCGTACAGGGGGCAGCGGGGAGCTGTTTTTT.

The V and J genes are TRBV5-6 and TRBJ2-6; D unclear. V was shortened by 0 bases and J by 0 bases, with 4 bases between the two germline ends. CDR1 SGHDT and CDR2 YYEEEE come from the germline V gene. The CDR3 length is 15 residues. The CDR3 region is CASSLASSGANVLTF. The CDR3 region has the DNA TGTGCCAGCAGCTTGGCCAGCTCTGGGGCCAACGTCCTGACTTTC.

This chain links TRBV5-6 with TRBJ2-7, with no clear D. The CDR3 loop spans 16 amino acids. CDR1 SGHDT and CDR2 YYEEEE come from the germline V gene. V lost 0 bases to trimming and J lost 5 bases, with 18 bases between them. In nucleotides, the CDR3 is TGTGCCAGCAGCTTGGCCACGGCGCGCCCACGGGACGAGCAGTACTTC. It is translated as CASSLATARPRDEQYF.

The sample holds one count of this clone. The chain employs TRBV6-7 and TRBJ2-4; D unresolved. TRBV6-7 is filed as an ORF, its function uncertain. The length of the CDR3 is 17 residues. The V and J ends lost 0 bases and 3 bases respectively, with 15 bases between them. Written as DNA, the CDR3 is TGTGCCAGCAGTTACTCGATTAGGGCCAATGGCAAAAACATTCAGTACTTC. Its translation is CASSYSIRANGKNIQYF.

This chain's CDR3 is CASSQGGGGRPNEQFF. The CDR3 DNA sequence: TGTGCCAGCAGTCAAGGAGGGGGGGGGCGACCCAATGAGCAGTTCTTC. V gene TRBV27 combines with J gene TRBJ2-1, with D perhaps TRBD2 (7 bases). V was trimmed by 5 bases and J by 6 bases, leaving 20 bases between them. Germline V gene sequence: CDR1 MNHEY, CDR2 SMNVEV (reference sequence). The CDR3 sequence is 16 residues long.

The chain has TRBV7-9 and TRBJ1-2, with D tentatively TRBD1 (5 bases). Trimming pared 1 base from V and 6 bases from J, leaving 12 bases between. The CDR3 covers 14 residues. Per germline, CDR1 SEHNR and CDR2 FQNEAQ (reference sequence). DNA of the CDR3: TGTGCCAGCAGCTTAGGGACATCCGGTAATGGCTACACCTTC. Translated, it gives CASSLGTSGNGYTF.

This chain connects TRBV5-6 to TRBJ1-6; the D is unclear. The V and J ends lost 0 bases and 10 bases respectively, with 11 bases between them. The length of the CDR3 is 14 residues. Germline CDR1 SGHDT, CDR2 YYEEEE. The CDR3 nucleotides are TGTGCCAGCAGCTTGGAGGGTATTAGGTCACCCCTCCACTTT. It specifies CASSLEGIRSPLHF.

With respect to this clone: The sample holds other DNA sequences that translate to the same CDR3. This rearrangement joins TRBV2 to TRBJ2-3, with 11 positions matching TRBD2. The CDR3 consists of 15 residues. Germline CDR1 SNHLY, CDR2 FYNNEI. Losses at the gene ends were 3 bases for V and 6 bases for J; bases not matched to a gene: 5. In nucleotides, the CDR3 is TGTGCCAGCAGTGAGGGTAGCGGGGGGGCGGATACGCAGTATTTT. It yields the protein CASSEGSGGADTQYF.

The rearrangement uses TRBV18 and TRBJ1-1; 11 bases agree with TRBD1. This CDR3 region has 16 residues. The junction had 5 bases not matched to a gene; V was cut back by 1 base and J by 4 bases. Germline CDR1 KGHSH, CDR2 LQKENI. DNA for the CDR3: TGTGCCAGCTCACCACTTTTGGGACAGGGGGTCACTGAAGCTTTCTTT. Its protein product is CASSPLLGQGVTEAFF.

The V gene is TRBV21-1, the J gene TRBJ2-2; whether TRBD1, the table's D call, matches the DNA was not checked. TRBV21-1 is given as a pseudogene. CDR3 size: 16 residues. This CDR3 reads CASSPTQGLGTGELFF. In DNA form, the CDR3 reads TGTGCCAGCAGTCCCACCCAGGGGCTTGGGACCGGGGAGCTGTTTTTT.

This chain links TRBV5-1 with TRBJ1-2, with TRBD1 matching 7 bases. The germline gives CDR1 SGHRS, CDR2 YFSETQ. Trimming took 8 bases from V and 3 from J; bases not matched to a gene: 10. CDR3 length: 14 amino acids. The CDR3 loop is CASNQGGPDYGYTF. Here the CDR3 DNA reads TGCGCCAGTAACCAAGGGGGCCCCGACTATGGCTACACCTTC.

The chain has TRBV19 and TRBJ2-2; D gene uncertain. Germline CDR1 LNHDA, CDR2 SQIVND (reference sequence). V lost 3 bases and J 1 base, leaving 12 bases between the germline ends. CDR3 size: 16 residues. CDR3 DNA: TGTGCCAGTAGTATTCGTGGCCGCTTGAACACCGGGGAGCTGTTTTTT. Its protein product is CASSIRGRLNTGELFF. Full variable domain (outside the CDR3, taken from reference TRBV19 and TRBJ2-2): DGGITQSPKYLFRKEGQNVTLSCEQNLNHDAMYWYRQDPGQGLRLIYYSQIVNDFQKGDIAEGYSVSREKKESFPLTVTSAQKNPTAFYLCASSIRGRLNTGELFFGEGSRLTVL.

This chain joins TRBV6-1 and TRBJ2-5; tentative D call: TRBD1 (6 bases). There are 16 residues in the CDR3. V dropped 0 bases and J dropped 3 bases, with 14 bases sitting between them. The germline V gene encodes CDR1 MNHNS and CDR2 SASEGT. CDR3 DNA sequence: TGTGCCAGCAGTGAAGCGCCGGGACACAGGGAAGAGACCCAGTACTTC. This translates into CASSEAPGHREETQYF.

The chain joins TRBV5-1 to TRBJ1-6; 7 nucleotides agree with TRBD1. The CDR3 extends over 15 amino acids. The ends lost 5 bases at V and 5 bases at J; junction bases unmatched: 7. Germline CDR1 and CDR2: SGHRS and YFSETQ. The CDR3 nucleotides read TGCGCCAGCAGAACCGGACAGGAGAATAATTCACCCCTCCACTTT. Translating gives CASRTGQENNSPLHF. Full variable domain (outside the CDR3, taken from reference TRBV5-1 and TRBJ1-6): KAGVTQTPRYLIKTRGQQVTLSCSPISGHRSVSWYQQTPGQGLQFLFEYFSETQRNKGNFPGRFSGRQFSNSRSEMNVSTLELGDSALYLCASRTGQENNSPLHFGNGTRLTVT.

The chain couples TRBV19 to TRBJ2-1; 14 bases match TRBD2. Trimming cost V 4 bases and J 9 bases; bases outside gene matches: 8. CDR3 length equals 16 residues. The germline V gene encodes CDR1 LNHDA and CDR2 SQIVND (reference sequence). CDR3 amino acids: CASSTAGTSGGSEQFF. The CDR3 nucleotides are TGTGCCAGTAGTACCGCCGGGACTAGCGGGGGTTCTGAGCAGTTCTTC. Combining the CDR3 with reference TRBV19 and TRBJ2-1 gives the whole variable domain DGGITQSPKYLFRKEGQNVTLSCEQNLNHDAMYWYRQDPGQGLRLIYYSQIVNDFQKGDIAEGYSVSREKKESFPLTVTSAQKNPTAFYLCASSTAGTSGGSEQFFGPGTRLTVL.

This chain uses TRBV5-5 with TRBJ2-7; D gene uncertain. The CDR3 contains 13 residues. V lost 0 bases and J 3 bases, leaving 7 bases between the germline ends. CDR1 is SGHKS and CDR2 is YYEKEE in the germline V gene (reference sequence). This CDR3 reads CASSLGQNYEQYF. CDR3 DNA sequence: TGTGCCAGCAGCTTGGGCCAGAACTACGAGCAGTACTTC.

The chain uses TRBV2 and TRBJ2-2; 7 nucleotides line up with TRBD1. Per germline, CDR1 SNHLY and CDR2 FYNNEI. CDR3 length: 14 amino acids. Germline trimming cut 6 bases from V and 6 bases from J; bases unmatched to any gene: 7. DNA for the CDR3: TGTGCCAGCAGGCCAGGCAGGGGGTCCGGGGAGCTGTTTTTT. Translating it yields CASRPGRGSGELFF.

The gene calls are TRBV9 and TRBJ2-1; 13 bases map to TRBD2. With 3 bases clipped from V and 2 bases from J, the junction kept 2 bases outside the gene matches. Germline loops: CDR1 SGDLS, CDR2 YYNGEE. This CDR3 has 16 amino acids. The CDR3 sequence is CASSAGTSGTYNEQFF. CDR3 nucleotide sequence: TGTGCCAGCAGCGCCGGGACTAGCGGGACCTACAATGAGCAGTTCTTC.

This clone was seen a few times. This rearrangement joins TRBV2 to TRBJ2-3; 7 bases map to TRBD1. This CDR3 region has 18 residues. V was pared by 6 bases and J by 0 bases, with 15 bases of the junction left unmatched. Germline V gene data show CDR1 as SNHLY and CDR2 as FYNNEI. For the CDR3, the DNA is TGTGCCAGCAGAGCCACAGGGGACCTTAGGACTAGCACAGATACGCAGTATTTT. Translation: CASRATGDLRTSTDTQYF. Full variable domain (outside the CDR3, taken from reference TRBV2 and TRBJ2-3): EPEVTQTPSHQVTQMGQEVILRCVPISNHLYFYWYRQILGQKVEFLVSFYNNEISEKSEIFDDQFSVERPDGSNFTLKIRSTKLEDSAMYFCASRATGDLRTSTDTQYFGPGTRLTVL.

This clone was seen a handful of times. J is TRBJ2-2 and V is TRBV7-9; D not resolved. Trimming stripped 5 bases from V and 0 bases from J, with 13 bases between. CDR1 SEHNR and CDR2 FQNEAQ come from the germline V gene (reference sequence). The CDR3 has 16 amino acids. CDR3 region: CASSPVGRSNTGELFF. DNA for the CDR3: TGTGCCAGCAGCCCCGTGGGCAGGTCGAACACCGGGGAGCTGTTTTTT.